This T cell receptor (beta chain) derives from a study of blood T cell repertoires in COVID-19. Germline V lookup: CDR1 SGHNT, CDR2 YYREEE (reference sequence). The length of the CDR3 is 18 residues. Trimming took off 2 bases at V and 0 bases at J, with 15 bases between the two ends. The table came from immunoSEQ multiplex PCR; TCRdb's copy has only in-frame clones and leaves some out. This table has 150,000 to 200,000 clones, around 81% appearing once. The source material was peripheral blood. This TCR derives from a man aged 55-75 years with active or convalescent COVID-19. The chain combines TRBV5-4 with TRBJ2-6; perhaps TRBD1 as D (6 bases). Written as DNA, the CDR3 is TGTGCCAGCAGCTTACGTACAGGGACGTACTCTGGGGCCAACGTCCTGACTTTC. It yields the protein CASSLRTGTYSGANVLTF. The whole variable domain, remainder taken from reference TRBV5-4 and TRBJ2-6, is ETGVTQSPTHLIKTRGQQVTLRCSSQSGHNTVSWYQQALGQGPQFIFQYYREEENGRGNFPPRFSGLQFPNYSSELNVNALELDDSALYLCASSLRTGTYSGANVLTFGAGSRLTVL.